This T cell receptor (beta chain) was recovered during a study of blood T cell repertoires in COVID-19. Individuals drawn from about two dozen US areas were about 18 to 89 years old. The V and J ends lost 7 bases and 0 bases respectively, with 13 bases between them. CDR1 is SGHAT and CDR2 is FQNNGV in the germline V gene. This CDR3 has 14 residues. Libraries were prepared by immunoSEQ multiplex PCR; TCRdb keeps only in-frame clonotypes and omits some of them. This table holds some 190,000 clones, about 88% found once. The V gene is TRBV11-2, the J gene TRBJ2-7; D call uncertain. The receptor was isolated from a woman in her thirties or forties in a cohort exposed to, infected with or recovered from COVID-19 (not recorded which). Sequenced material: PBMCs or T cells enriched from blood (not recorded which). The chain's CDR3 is CASNEVQSSYEQYF. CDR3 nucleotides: TGTGCCAGCAACGAAGTACAAAGCTCCTACGAGCAGTACTTC. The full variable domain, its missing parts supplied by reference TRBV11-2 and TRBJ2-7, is EAGVAQSPRYKIIEKRQSVAFWCNPISGHATLYWYQQILGQGPKLLIQFQNNGVVDDSQLPKDRFSAERLKGVDSTLKIQPAKLEDSAVYLCASNEVQSSYEQYFGPGTRLTVT.